A single sample gave rise to the 26 T cell receptor beta chains below, sequenced in a study of T cell repertoires in cytomegalovirus infection. TCRdb ran MiXCR on the reads and lists one entry per CDR3 protein. The table has some 300,000 distinct CDR3 sequences, 15% to 20% seen once; the top ten hold about 12%. The sample comprised PBMCs. These receptors were taken from a human donor in good health (CMV status not recorded). Some clones in this sample may be carry-over from other donors' samples.

The chain couples TRBV4-1 to TRBJ2-7; D possibly corresponds to TRBD2 (7 bases). Germline-derived CDR1 and CDR2 are MGHRA and YSYEKL. V shed 0 bases and J shed 11 bases, with 14 bases lying between them. The CDR3 length is 13 residues. DNA of the CDR3: TGCGCCAGCAGCCAAGAGGGGGGGCGCATCGAGTACTTC. Its translation: CASSQEGGRIEYF.

There are a few counts of this clonotype. The V call is TRBV12-3 or TRBV12-4, the J call TRBJ1-4; TRBD1 matches at 7 bases. This CDR3 spans 13 amino acids. The junction had 7 bases not matched to a gene; V was cut back by 2 bases and J by 13 bases. The CDR3 reads CASSLHSDRVLFF. In DNA, the CDR3 is TGTGCCAGCAGTTTACACAGCGACAGGGTACTGTTTTTT.

In this sample, this clonotype turned up many times. V and J are TRBV7-6 and TRBJ1-6; 11 positions agree with TRBD1. Germline assignment: CDR1 SGHVS and CDR2 FNYEAQ. Losses at the gene ends were 5 bases for V and 8 bases for J; bases not matched to a gene: 5. The CDR3 totals 15 residues. CDR3 sequence reads: CASSDGQGAHSPLHF. The DNA of the CDR3 is TGTGCCAGCAGCGACGGACAGGGGGCACATTCACCCCTCCACTTT.

This clonotype was recorded a few times. V is TRBV6-2 or TRBV6-3 and J is TRBJ2-4; the D gene is possibly TRBD1 (6 bases). CDR3 length: 14 amino acids. V was clipped by 6 bases and J by 8 bases, with 17 bases between them. Germline CDR1 reads MNHEY; CDR2 reads SVGEGT. In DNA form, the CDR3 reads TGTGCCAGCAGGAATCAGGGGAGCGTGGACATTCAGTACTTC. Encoded protein: CASRNQGSVDIQYF.

This clonotype was detected only a few times. The chain recombines TRBV7-8 with TRBJ2-2, with TRBD1 identical over 8 bases. CDR1 is SGHVS and CDR2 is FQNEAQ in the germline V gene. The CDR3 is made up of 16 amino acids. The V gene end was trimmed by 2 bases and the J gene end by 5 bases; junction bases not matched to a gene: 7. Written as DNA, the CDR3 is TGTGCCAGCAGCTTAAGGGGGACAGGAGGTACCGGGGAGCTGTTTTTT. Translation: CASSLRGTGGTGELFF.

The chain has TRBV27 and TRBJ1-1; 12 nucleotides line up with TRBD1. Looked up from germline, CDR1 is MNHEY and CDR2 is SMNVEV (reference sequence). V shed 2 bases, J shed 1 base, and the junction held 2 bases outside the gene matches. The CDR3 has 16 amino acids. CDR3 protein: CASSLGTGGWNTEAFF. In nucleotides, the CDR3 is TGTGCCAGCAGTTTAGGGACAGGGGGCTGGAACACTGAAGCTTTCTTT.

The CDR3 sequence is CASSYGRGANTEAFF. CDR3 bases: TGTGCCAGCAGTTACGGTCGGGGCGCGAACACTGAAGCTTTCTTT. This chain joins TRBV6-6 and TRBJ1-1; weak D call: TRBD1 (5 bases). V dropped 2 bases and J dropped 1 base, with 11 bases sitting between them. This CDR3 region has 15 residues. Germline CDR1 is MNHNY and CDR2 is SVGAGI (reference sequence).

This clonotype was recorded a few times. The chain uses TRBV27 and TRBJ1-2; possible D gene TRBD1, 5 bases. The CDR3 extends over 15 amino acids. Germline V gene lookup returns CDR1 MNHEY and CDR2 SMNVEV (reference sequence). The V gene lost 3 bases and the J gene lost 2 bases, with 13 bases spanning the gap. The DNA of the CDR3 is TGTGCCAGCAGTTTCAAGTGGGGCTACAACTATGGCTACACCTTC. It specifies CASSFKWGYNYGYTF.

The gene calls are TRBV20-1 and TRBJ2-1; no definite D call. Germline assignment: CDR1 DFQATT and CDR2 SNEGSKA (reference sequence). V lost 7 bases, J lost 4 bases, and 17 bases lay in between. The CDR3 is 14 residues long. The CDR3 bases are TGCAGTGTCCCCCCTCGGCTAACTTACAATGAGCAGTTCTTC. Translating gives CSVPPRLTYNEQFF.

This chain connects TRBV20-1 to TRBJ2-5; D not certain. The CDR3 spans 13 residues. CDR1 and CDR2 from the germline V gene are DFQATT and SNEGSKA (reference sequence). V shed 3 bases and J shed 6 bases, with 14 bases lying between them. CDR3 region: CSASLPAMKTQYF. The CDR3 DNA reads TGCAGTGCTAGCCTACCTGCCATGAAGACCCAGTACTTC.

The V call is TRBV4-2, the J call TRBJ2-2; D not resolved. The V end was cut by 1 base, the J end by 5 bases, with 8 bases between. CDR1 LGHNA and CDR2 YNFKEQ come from the germline V gene. The CDR3 has 14 amino acids. The CDR3 spells CASSQVHGTGELFF. In nucleotides, the CDR3 is TGTGCCAGCAGCCAAGTACATGGAACCGGGGAGCTGTTTTTT.

This clonotype was detected ten times or more. The rearrangement joins TRBV14 to TRBJ2-5; 9 bases align to TRBD2. The CDR3 is 16 amino acids. V gave up 3 bases and J gave up 5 bases; unmatched junction bases: 10. Germline-derived CDR1 and CDR2 are SGHDN and FVKESK. Written as DNA, the CDR3 is TGTGCCAGCAGCCATATGCGGGGGGGCCCGGGGGAGACCCAGTACTTC. Translating it yields CASSHMRGGPGETQYF.

This clonotype has more than one count but fewer than ten. The chain combines TRBV7-2 with TRBJ2-6; 7 bases line up with TRBD2. Germline-derived CDR1 and CDR2 are SGHTA and FQGNSA. CDR3 length: 15 residues. The V and J ends lost 5 bases and 4 bases, in that order; junction bases with no gene match: 5. CDR3 amino acids: CASSPPGGGANVLTF. In DNA form, the CDR3 reads TGTGCCAGCAGCCCTCCCGGGGGGGGGGCCAACGTCCTGACTTTC.

The sample holds many counts of this clonotype. This chain connects TRBV10-3 to TRBJ2-2; 7 nucleotides line up with TRBD1. Germline values: CDR1 ENHRY, CDR2 SYGVKD. The CDR3 consists of 19 residues. The J segment lost 1 base and the V segment lost 4 bases, leaving 15 bases of the junction unmatched. CDR3 sequence: CAISVLGQKPSQNTGELFF. DNA of the CDR3: TGTGCCATCAGTGTCTTGGGACAGAAGCCGTCCCAGAACACCGGGGAGCTGTTTTTT.

Note on this clonotype: A much larger clone is a single base away; this may be a read error. The J gene is TRBJ2-3, the V gene TRBV7-2, with a tentative D call TRBD1 (6 bases). The CDR3 length is 12 residues. Germline V CDR1 and CDR2: SGHTA, FQGNSA. The CDR3 DNA reads TGTGCCAGCAGCCACAGGGTCGATACGCAGAATTTT. It specifies CASSHRVDTQNF.

CDR3 in amino acids: CASSYTGGISGYTF. CDR3 in DNA: TGTGCCAGCAGCTATACAGGGGGAATATCTGGCTACACCTTC. This chain uses TRBV7-2 with TRBJ1-2, with TRBD1 identical over 8 bases. V trimming: 4 bases; J trimming: 7 bases; junction bases outside the gene matches: 8. Germline V gene data show CDR1 as SGHTA and CDR2 as FQGNSA. This CDR3 is built from 14 residues.

This clonotype was found a few times. Here the CDR3 DNA reads TGTGCCAGCACCCAGGGGAGCTCCTATAATTCACCCCTCCACTTT. Its protein is CASTQGSSYNSPLHF. This chain connects TRBV28 to TRBJ1-6; a weak D match, TRBD1 (6 bases). V dropped 7 bases and J dropped 0 bases, with 10 bases sitting between them. CDR3 length equals 15 residues. Germline values: CDR1 MDHEN, CDR2 SYDVKM.

In its sample, this clonotype was seen many times. The chain uses TRBV28 and TRBJ2-7; D is ambiguous. Germline values: CDR1 MDHEN, CDR2 SYDVKM. Trimming took off 8 bases at V and 4 bases at J, with 15 bases between the two ends. The CDR3 covers 13 residues. DNA for the CDR3: TGTGCCAGCGGCCTCGCGCCCCCTTACGAGCAGTACTTC. Its protein product is CASGLAPPYEQYF.

This clonotype was seen at least ten times. The chain recombines TRBV7-9 with TRBJ1-3; D remains ambiguous. V gave up 3 bases and J gave up 4 bases, with 7 bases separating them. Germline CDR1 SEHNR, CDR2 FQNEAQ (reference sequence). The CDR3 consists of 13 residues. Here the CDR3 reads CASSFISGNTIYF. CDR3 sequence (DNA): TGTGCCAGCAGCTTCATCTCCGGAAACACCATATATTTT.

The V call is TRBV4-2, the J call TRBJ2-1, with 12 nucleotides matching TRBD2. The CDR3 has 17 amino acids. Losses at the gene ends were 2 bases for V and 3 bases for J; bases not matched to a gene: 5. Germline V gives CDR1 LGHNA, CDR2 YNFKEQ. CDR3 amino acids: CASSQPTTSGGYNEQFF. The CDR3 region has the DNA TGTGCCAGCAGCCAACCAACGACTAGCGGGGGCTACAATGAGCAGTTCTTC.

This clonotype was seen only a few times. The V gene is TRBV6-5, the J gene TRBJ2-7; 10 bases line up with TRBD2. Germline loops: CDR1 MNHEY, CDR2 SVGAGI. Trimming took 6 bases from V and 3 from J; bases not matched to a gene: 11. This CDR3 is built from 16 residues. The CDR3 coding sequence is TGTGCCAGCAGGACACATTCTAGCGGGGGATTCTACGAGCAGTACTTC. It yields the protein CASRTHSSGGFYEQYF.

This clonotype was seen only a few times. One end of the junction does not line up with germline, which may come from a read error. V usage is TRBV5-6 and J usage is TRBJ1-1; no reliable D call. The CDR3 is 14 residues long. The germline V gene has CDR1 SGHDT and CDR2 YYEEEE. The CDR3 loop is CASSLGEVNIEAFF. The CDR3 DNA follows: TGTGCCAGCAGCTTGGGAGAAGTGAACATTGAAGCTTTCTTT.

V gene TRBV18 combines with J gene TRBJ1-5, with a tentative D call TRBD1 (6 bases). CDR1 is KGHSH, CDR2 LQKENI, per germline. The CDR3 has 13 amino acids. V lost 4 bases to trimming and J lost 4 bases, with 8 bases between them. The CDR3 sequence is CASSRGQNQPQHF. The CDR3 DNA is TGTGCCAGCTCACGCGGACAGAATCAGCCCCAGCATTTT. The whole variable domain, remainder taken from reference TRBV18 and TRBJ1-5, is NAGVMQNPRHLVRRRGQEARLRCSPMKGHSHVYWYRQLPEEGLKFMVYLQKENIIDESGMPKERFSAEFPKEGPSILRIQQVVRGDSAAYFCASSRGQNQPQHFGDGTRLSIL.

This clonotype was counted many times. The CDR3 DNA reads as TGTGCCAGCAGCTTAGACAGGGCGGCTAATGAAAAACTGTTTTTT. Translating it yields CASSLDRAANEKLFF. This chain connects TRBV7-2 to TRBJ1-4, with D possibly matching TRBD1 (6 bases). The CDR3 covers 15 residues. Germline CDR1 is SGHTA and CDR2 is FQGNSA. The V end was cut by 1 base, the J end by 3 bases, with 9 bases between.

This clonotype appeared many times. The CDR3 protein is CASSSGGFPQHF. The CDR3 bases are TGTGCCAGCAGTTCCGGAGGCTTTCCCCAGCATTTT. The chain is built from TRBV28 and TRBJ1-5; D remains ambiguous. The CDR3 covers 12 residues. V dropped 4 bases and J dropped 10 bases, with 11 bases sitting between them. In germline, CDR1 is MDHEN, CDR2 SYDVKM. The full variable domain, completed using reference TRBV28 and TRBJ1-5, is DVKVTQSSRYLVKRTGEKVFLECVQDMDHENMFWYRQDPGLGLRLIYFSYDVKMKEKGDIPEGYSVSREKKERFSLILESASTNQTSMYLCASSSGGFPQHFGDGTRLSIL.

The V call is TRBV12-3 or TRBV12-4, the J call TRBJ2-3; D may be TRBD2 (6 bases). Trimming cost V 1 base and J 4 bases, with 12 bases left between them. This CDR3 contains 15 residues. The CDR3 protein is CASSLELAVADTQYF. In DNA, the CDR3 is TGTGCCAGCAGTTTAGAACTAGCAGTAGCAGATACGCAGTATTTT.